This T cell receptor (beta chain) was found in a study of blood T cell repertoires in COVID-19. Study information: The United States, Italy and Spain provided the acute and convalescent COVID-19 samples. PBMCs, B-cell-depleted T cells, or T cells were the source of the cDNA or gDNA that made up the material.

Authors' processing steps: Nucleated cell number was recorded as an estimate derived from reference gene primer amplification. The data were produced by immunoSEQ multiplex PCR, yet TCRdb's version contains in-frame clones alone and is incomplete. Clone size and V and J calls were adopted from that table, with D and trimming inferred from the DNA. Of about 240,000 clones detected, approximately 78% appear once; the ten largest clones hold around 12%. This receptor was obtained from a woman aged 60-70 years with active or convalescent COVID-19. The sample comprised peripheral blood.

The CDR3 reads CASSPRGLQAEAFF. In DNA, the CDR3 is TGTGCCAGCAGCCCAAGGGGGTTGCAGGCTGAAGCTTTCTTT. The chain combines TRBV9 with TRBJ1-1; perhaps TRBD1 as D (6 bases). The CDR3 runs to 14 residues. Germline V gene data show CDR1 as SGDLS and CDR2 as YYNGEE. V was shortened by 4 bases and J by 6 bases, with 16 bases between the two germline ends.